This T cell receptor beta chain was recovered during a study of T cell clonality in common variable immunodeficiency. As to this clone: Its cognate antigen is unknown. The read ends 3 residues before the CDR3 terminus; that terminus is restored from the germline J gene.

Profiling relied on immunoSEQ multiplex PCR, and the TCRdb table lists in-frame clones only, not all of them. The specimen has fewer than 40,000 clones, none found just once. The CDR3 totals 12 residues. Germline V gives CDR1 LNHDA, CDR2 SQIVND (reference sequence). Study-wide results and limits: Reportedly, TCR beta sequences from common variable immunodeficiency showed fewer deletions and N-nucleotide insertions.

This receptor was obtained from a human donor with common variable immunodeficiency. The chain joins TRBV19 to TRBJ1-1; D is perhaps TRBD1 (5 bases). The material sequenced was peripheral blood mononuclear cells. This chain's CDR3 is CATGTGLTEAFF. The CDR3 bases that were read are TGTGCCACGGGAACAGGTTTGACCGAA.